This is a list of T cell receptor beta chains from one sample in a study of T cells of healthy individuals. A single record per CDR3 protein comes from TCRdb applying MiXCR to the 5' RACE reads. The sample includes about 96,000 distinct CDR3 sequences, approximately 15% of them seen just once. These receptor sequences come from a human donor in good health. The CDR3 runs from the conserved cysteine through the conserved F or W. The order of the fields is D gene, J gene, clone size, V gene, CDR3 DNA, CDR3 protein. D genes are given only for firm matches. Rows give clone size only sometimes, using once, few, many, or a class for an expanded clone.

D gene: NA
J gene: TRBJ2-7
clone size: NA
V gene: TRBV28
CDR3 DNA: TGTGCCAGCAGTTTCTCCCCCAACGAGCAGTACTTC
CDR3 protein: CASSFSPNEQYF

D gene: TRBD2
J gene: TRBJ2-3
clone size: NA
V gene: TRBV15
CDR3 DNA: TGTGCCACCAAAAGAGCCCGGGAGGGAGCAGATACGCAGTATTTT
CDR3 protein: CATKRAREGADTQYF

D gene: TRBD1
J gene: TRBJ2-7
clone size: few
V gene: TRBV24-1
CDR3 DNA: TGTGCCACCAGTGATCCAGGGGGCGCAGGCTACGAGCAGTACTTC
CDR3 protein: CATSDPGGAGYEQYF

D gene: NA
J gene: TRBJ2-3
clone size: many
V gene: TRBV24-1
CDR3 DNA: TGTGCCACCAGTGATCTGGCCGCCGGTACGCAGTATTTT
CDR3 protein: CATSDLAAGTQYF

D gene: NA
J gene: TRBJ2-1
clone size: NA
V gene: TRBV6-2/TRBV6-3
CDR3 DNA: TGTGCCAGCAGTTACCAGTTACAAATCCGGAATGAGCAGTTCTTC
CDR3 protein: CASSYQLQIRNEQFF

D gene: NA
J gene: TRBJ2-1
clone size: many
V gene: TRBV3-1
CDR3 DNA: TGTGCCAGCAGCCAAGGGGCTTCCCCCGGTGAGCAGTTCTTC
CDR3 protein: CASSQGASPGEQFF

D gene: NA
J gene: TRBJ1-1
clone size: few
V gene: TRBV2
CDR3 DNA: TGTGCCAGCAGTTGGAGAATTTCTGGGGTCCGCGACACTGAAGCTTTCTTT
CDR3 protein: CASSWRISGVRDTEAFF

D gene: NA
J gene: TRBJ1-2
clone size: many
V gene: TRBV3-1
CDR3 DNA: TGTGCCACAAGAGCGCTTAACTATGGCTACACCTTC
CDR3 protein: CATRALNYGYTF

D gene: NA
J gene: TRBJ2-1
clone size: few
V gene: TRBV3-2
CDR3 DNA: TGTGCCAGCAGCCAAGCCCACTACCCCCCCCGGGAGGTCTCCTACAATGAGCAGTTCTTC
CDR3 protein: CASSQAHYPPREVSYNEQFF

D gene: NA
J gene: TRBJ1-2
clone size: many
V gene: TRBV7-9
CDR3 DNA: TGTGCCAGCAGCTCACCAGAGGGCTATGGCTACACCTTC
CDR3 protein: CASSSPEGYGYTF

D gene: TRBD2
J gene: TRBJ2-1
clone size: few
V gene: TRBV19
CDR3 DNA: TGTGCCAGTAGTCATTGGGGGGGAGGGCTCAAAGGCTCCTACAATGAGCAGTTCTTC
CDR3 protein: CASSHWGGGLKGSYNEQFF

D gene: TRBD2
J gene: TRBJ2-5
clone size: few
V gene: TRBV7-8
CDR3 DNA: TGTGCCAGCAGCTTAGGACTAGCGGGGGCGCCGGGGGAGACCCAGTACTTC
CDR3 protein: CASSLGLAGAPGETQYF

D gene: TRBD1
J gene: TRBJ1-5
clone size: many
V gene: TRBV5-5
CDR3 DNA: TGTGCCAGCAGCTTGGACAGGGGGTCGCCCCAGCATTTT
CDR3 protein: CASSLDRGSPQHF

D gene: TRBD2
J gene: TRBJ2-1
clone size: many
V gene: TRBV7-8
CDR3 DNA: TGTGCCAGCGGACTAGCGGGCCCATACAATGAGCAGTTCTTC
CDR3 protein: CASGLAGPYNEQFF

D gene: NA
J gene: TRBJ1-1
clone size: many
V gene: TRBV20-1
CDR3 DNA: TGCAGTGCTAGAAGTCGGGGATTGGGCACTGAAGCTTTCTTT
CDR3 protein: CSARSRGLGTEAFF

D gene: TRBD2
J gene: TRBJ2-1
clone size: NA
V gene: TRBV11-2
CDR3 DNA: TGTGCCAGCAGCTTAAATGGGGGGAGGGGATTCCTCTACAATGAGCAGTTCTTC
CDR3 protein: CASSLNGGRGFLYNEQFF

D gene: NA
J gene: TRBJ1-6
clone size: NA
V gene: TRBV20-1
CDR3 DNA: TGCAGTGCCCCATCGCGGGGGATCGGATCCCTCCACTTT
CDR3 protein: CSAPSRGIGSLHF

D gene: NA
J gene: TRBJ2-2
clone size: NA
V gene: TRBV9
CDR3 DNA: TGTGCCAGCAGCGTAGGAGGCGGATCCACCGGGGAGCTGTTTTTT
CDR3 protein: CASSVGGGSTGELFF

D gene: TRBD2
J gene: TRBJ2-3
clone size: NA
V gene: TRBV5-5
CDR3 DNA: TGTGCCAGCAGCTTGGGGGGGACTAGTGGCGCAGATACGCAGTATTTT
CDR3 protein: CASSLGGTSGADTQYF

D gene: NA
J gene: TRBJ1-1
clone size: few
V gene: TRBV5-6
CDR3 DNA: TGTGCCAGCAGCTTGGGGCAGATCCTTGAAGCTTTCTTT
CDR3 protein: CASSLGQILEAFF

D gene: TRBD1
J gene: TRBJ2-3
clone size: NA
V gene: TRBV5-1
CDR3 DNA: TGCGCCAGCAGCTTGGCGCCTGGGACAGGGGAGGATACGCAGTATTTT
CDR3 protein: CASSLAPGTGEDTQYF

D gene: TRBD1
J gene: TRBJ2-4
clone size: many
V gene: TRBV20-1
CDR3 DNA: TGCAGTGCTAAGCGGACAGGGGTCCACATTCAGTACTTC
CDR3 protein: CSAKRTGVHIQYF

D gene: TRBD2
J gene: TRBJ2-3
clone size: NA
V gene: TRBV19
CDR3 DNA: TGTGCCAGTCGACTAGCGGGAGCCACAGATACGCAGTATTTT
CDR3 protein: CASRLAGATDTQYF

D gene: NA
J gene: TRBJ1-6
clone size: NA
V gene: TRBV11-1
CDR3 DNA: TGTGCCAGCAGTATGGGGGCCGCAAATTCACACCTCCACTTT
CDR3 protein: CASSMGAANSHLHF

D gene: NA
J gene: TRBJ2-1
clone size: few
V gene: TRBV9
CDR3 DNA: TGTGCCAGCAGCGTAGCTCAACGGGGGTACAATGAGCAGTTCTTC
CDR3 protein: CASSVAQRGYNEQFF

D gene: NA
J gene: TRBJ1-6
clone size: NA
V gene: TRBV5-5
CDR3 DNA: TGTGCCAGCAGCTTGTTCGGGAATTCACCCCTCCACTTT
CDR3 protein: CASSLFGNSPLHF

D gene: TRBD1
J gene: TRBJ1-1
clone size: many
V gene: TRBV5-1
CDR3 DNA: TGCGCCAGCAGCTTACAGGGGTGGGGCACTGAAGCTTTCTTT
CDR3 protein: CASSLQGWGTEAFF

D gene: TRBD1
J gene: TRBJ1-2
clone size: NA
V gene: TRBV5-5
CDR3 DNA: TGTGCCAGCAGATCGCCGGGACAGGGGTACTATGGCTACACCTTC
CDR3 protein: CASRSPGQGYYGYTF

D gene: TRBD1
J gene: TRBJ2-7
clone size: NA
V gene: TRBV6-2/TRBV6-3
CDR3 DNA: TGTGCCAGCAGTTCCGGGACAGGGCCCTACGAGCAGTACTTC
CDR3 protein: CASSSGTGPYEQYF

D gene: TRBD1
J gene: TRBJ2-2
clone size: many
V gene: TRBV6-2/TRBV6-3
CDR3 DNA: TGTGCCAGCAGTTATTTCAGGGGGCGGATGAACACCGGGGAGCTGTTTTTT
CDR3 protein: CASSYFRGRMNTGELFF

D gene: TRBD2
J gene: TRBJ2-7
clone size: NA
V gene: TRBV10-3
CDR3 DNA: TGTGCCATCAGTGAACCCTCTAGCGGGGCGAACTCCTACGAGCAGTACTTC
CDR3 protein: CAISEPSSGANSYEQYF

D gene: NA
J gene: TRBJ2-5
clone size: few
V gene: TRBV10-3
CDR3 DNA: TGTGCCATCAATGGGGATCTAAAAGAGACCCAGTACTTC
CDR3 protein: CAINGDLKETQYF

D gene: NA
J gene: TRBJ2-1
clone size: many
V gene: TRBV20-1
CDR3 DNA: TGCAGTGCTAGCCCTGCACGACTAATTGACAATGAGCAGTTCTTC
CDR3 protein: CSASPARLIDNEQFF

D gene: TRBD1
J gene: TRBJ2-1
clone size: few
V gene: TRBV9
CDR3 DNA: TGTGCCAGCAGCGTAGTTCCAGGGGGCGGTGCAGGGCCTTACAATGAGCAGTTCTTC
CDR3 protein: CASSVVPGGGAGPYNEQFF

D gene: TRBD2
J gene: TRBJ2-1
clone size: few
V gene: TRBV5-4
CDR3 DNA: TGTGCCAGCAGCTTGCACCCTACCGGGAGGGATGAGCAGTTCTTC
CDR3 protein: CASSLHPTGRDEQFF

D gene: NA
J gene: TRBJ2-4
clone size: many
V gene: TRBV29-1
CDR3 DNA: TGCAGCGGCGAAATCAAAAACATTCAGTACTTC
CDR3 protein: CSGEIKNIQYF

D gene: NA
J gene: TRBJ1-6
clone size: NA
V gene: TRBV12-3/TRBV12-4
CDR3 DNA: TGTGCCAGCAGCCCAATGACAGGAGGGAATTCACCCCTCCACTTT
CDR3 protein: CASSPMTGGNSPLHF

D gene: NA
J gene: TRBJ1-1
clone size: many
V gene: TRBV20-1
CDR3 DNA: TGCAGTGCCCTGACAGGAGGTAGCACTGAAGCTTTCTTT
CDR3 protein: CSALTGGSTEAFF

D gene: TRBD2
J gene: TRBJ2-1
clone size: many
V gene: TRBV18
CDR3 DNA: TGTGCCAGCTCGTCCAGACTAGCGATCTTAGACCACAATGAAGGGAGTGGGCAGTTCTTC
CDR3 protein: CASSSRLAILDHNEGSGQFF

D gene: NA
J gene: TRBJ1-4
clone size: NA
V gene: TRBV6-2/TRBV6-3
CDR3 DNA: TGTGCCAGCAGTTACGGGGGTCGCGGTGAAAAACTGTTTTTT
CDR3 protein: CASSYGGRGEKLFF

D gene: NA
J gene: TRBJ1-5
clone size: many
V gene: TRBV10-3
CDR3 DNA: TGTGCCAGCCTTGGGGACCCGACAGGCAATCAGCCCCAGCATTTT
CDR3 protein: CASLGDPTGNQPQHF

D gene: TRBD1
J gene: TRBJ1-1
clone size: NA
V gene: TRBV2
CDR3 DNA: TGTGCCAGCATGGGGACAGGGACTGAAGCTTTCTTT
CDR3 protein: CASMGTGTEAFF

D gene: NA
J gene: TRBJ2-3
clone size: few
V gene: TRBV7-3
CDR3 DNA: TGTGCCAGCAGCGCCGGGACGGAGTACACAGATACGCAGTATTTT
CDR3 protein: CASSAGTEYTDTQYF

D gene: NA
J gene: TRBJ1-6
clone size: few
V gene: TRBV2
CDR3 DNA: TGTGCCAGCAGTGACCATTCACCCCTCCACTTT
CDR3 protein: CASSDHSPLHF

D gene: NA
J gene: TRBJ1-5
clone size: few
V gene: TRBV12-3/TRBV12-4
CDR3 DNA: TGTGCCAGCAGAGCCGGGGGGCCCAATCAGCCCCAGCATTTT
CDR3 protein: CASRAGGPNQPQHF

D gene: NA
J gene: TRBJ1-1
clone size: few
V gene: TRBV7-2
CDR3 DNA: TGTGCCAGCAGCTCTTATACCAACACTGAAGCTTTCTTT
CDR3 protein: CASSSYTNTEAFF

D gene: TRBD1
J gene: TRBJ2-3
clone size: few
V gene: TRBV19
CDR3 DNA: TGTGCCAGTAGCAAAACAGGGGAAGGTGTTGCGGATACGCAGTATTTT
CDR3 protein: CASSKTGEGVADTQYF